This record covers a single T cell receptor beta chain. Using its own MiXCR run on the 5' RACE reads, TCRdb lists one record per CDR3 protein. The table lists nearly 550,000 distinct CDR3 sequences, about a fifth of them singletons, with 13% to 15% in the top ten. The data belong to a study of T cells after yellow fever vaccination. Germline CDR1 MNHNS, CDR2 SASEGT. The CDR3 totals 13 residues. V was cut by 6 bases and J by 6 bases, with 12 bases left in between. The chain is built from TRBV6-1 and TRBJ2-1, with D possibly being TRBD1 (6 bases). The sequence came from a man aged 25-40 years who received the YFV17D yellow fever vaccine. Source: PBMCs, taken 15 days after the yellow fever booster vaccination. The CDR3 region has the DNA TGTGCCAGCAGAAAACAGGGTCTCAATGAGCAGTTCTTC. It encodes CASRKQGLNEQFF.